This passage covers 11 T cell receptor beta chains from one sample sequenced in a study of blood T cell repertoires in COVID-19. Data came from immunoSEQ multiplex PCR; TCRdb stores just in-frame clones and leaves some out. The sample contains around 150,000 clones, 75% to 85% of which appear only once. The sample was PBMCs or T cells enriched from blood (not recorded which). All receptors derive from a man in his forties who had recovered from COVID-19.

CDR3 coding DNA: TGTGCCTGGAGTTCCGGGACAGGGAGATTCGATGAGCAGTTCTTC. Its translation is CAWSSGTGRFDEQFF. The rearrangement links TRBV30 to TRBJ2-1, with 9 bases lining up with TRBD1. V was clipped by 2 bases and J by 8 bases; unmatched bases: 10. Per the germline V gene, CDR1 is GTSNPN and CDR2 is SVGIG (reference sequence). The length of the CDR3 is 15 residues.

The chain carries TRBV9 and TRBJ1-2, with D possibly being TRBD1 (6 bases). Trimming cost V 7 bases and J 8 bases, with 21 bases left between them. The germline V gene encodes CDR1 SGDLS and CDR2 YYNGEE. There are 14 residues in the CDR3. Here the CDR3 DNA reads TGTGCCAGCTCGAATTCACAGGGTAAAGGAGGCTACACCTTC. This codes for CASSNSQGKGGYTF.

The rearrangement joins TRBV19 to TRBJ1-6, with TRBD1 as a possible D gene (6 bases). Germline V lookup: CDR1 LNHDA, CDR2 SQIVND (reference sequence). Trimming removed 3 bases from V and 7 bases from J, with 13 bases in between. The CDR3 spans 15 residues. CDR3: CASSIFARGNSPLHF. The CDR3 DNA is TGTGCCAGTAGTATTTTCGCCAGGGGAAATTCACCCCTCCACTTT.

The gene calls are TRBV5-1 and TRBJ2-3, with D perhaps TRBD2 (7 bases). The CDR3 totals 16 residues. V dropped 3 bases and J dropped 3 bases, with 17 bases sitting between them. From germline, CDR1 is SGHRS and CDR2 YFSETQ. The CDR3 DNA reads TGCGCCAGCAGCTCGAGGCAGGGAGGGGGTACAGATACGCAGTATTTT. The encoded protein is CASSSRQGGGTDTQYF.

This chain links TRBV29-1 with TRBJ1-2; D remains unclear. The CDR3 is 14 residues long. Germline CDR1 SQVTM, CDR2 ANQGSEA. V was shortened by 4 bases and J by 0 bases, with 12 bases between the two germline ends. CDR3 DNA sequence: TGCAGCGTTGGAACATACGGAGCTAACTATGGCTACACCTTC. It encodes CSVGTYGANYGYTF.

This chain connects TRBV20-1 to TRBJ1-4; unclear D gene. V lost 6 bases, J lost 7 bases, and 9 bases lay in between. In germline, CDR1 is DFQATT, CDR2 SNEGSKA (reference sequence). The CDR3 length is 11 residues. CDR3 loop: CSAATGEKLFF. In nucleotides, the CDR3 is TGCAGTGCAGCCACGGGTGAAAAACTGTTTTTT.

The chain has TRBV30 and TRBJ2-5, with 7 bases aligning to TRBD2. The CDR3 has 12 amino acids. The V segment lost 5 bases and the J segment 0 bases; nucleotides outside the gene matches: 0. The germline gives CDR1 GTSNPN, CDR2 SVGIG (reference sequence). Here the CDR3 DNA reads TGTGCCTGGCTAGCGGACCAAGAGACCCAGTACTTC. It translates to CAWLADQETQYF.

The chain couples TRBV6-5 to TRBJ1-6; TRBD1 matches at 8 bases. Germline V gives CDR1 MNHEY, CDR2 SVGAGI. This CDR3 has 14 residues. The trim removed 5 bases at V and 10 bases at J, leaving 7 bases unmatched. CDR3 sequence: CASSPDRGGSPLHF. In nucleotides, the CDR3 is TGTGCCAGCAGTCCCGACAGGGGAGGATCACCCCTCCACTTT.

The gene calls are TRBV2 and TRBJ2-3, with 9 nucleotides matching TRBD1. The germline V gene encodes CDR1 SNHLY and CDR2 FYNNEI. J was trimmed by 6 bases and V by 2 bases; bases with no gene match: 6. The CDR3 runs 15 residues. CDR3 bases: TGTGCCAGCAGTGAAACACAGGGGGCAGGGGATACGCAGTATTTT. Protein product: CASSETQGAGDTQYF.

This clone is a singleton in its sample. The chain joins TRBV19 to TRBJ2-3, with a tentative D call TRBD2 (6 bases). CDR1 and CDR2 (germline): LNHDA, SQIVND (reference sequence). The CDR3 spans 15 residues. Deletions cut 8 bases from V and 2 bases from J, with 17 bases between. This CDR3 is CASRRAGISTDTQYF. The CDR3 bases are TGTGCCAGTCGGAGGGCAGGGATATCCACAGATACGCAGTATTTT.

The CDR3 region has the DNA TGTGCCAGCAGGGCGGAAGGACTCACTGAAGCTTTCTTT. Amino acids: CASRAEGLTEAFF. V usage is TRBV25-1 and J usage is TRBJ1-1; D not certain. The germline CDR1 and CDR2 sequences are MGHDK and SYGVNS. The CDR3 length is 13 residues. The germline V and J ends were trimmed by 6 bases and 4 bases, with 12 bases remaining between them.